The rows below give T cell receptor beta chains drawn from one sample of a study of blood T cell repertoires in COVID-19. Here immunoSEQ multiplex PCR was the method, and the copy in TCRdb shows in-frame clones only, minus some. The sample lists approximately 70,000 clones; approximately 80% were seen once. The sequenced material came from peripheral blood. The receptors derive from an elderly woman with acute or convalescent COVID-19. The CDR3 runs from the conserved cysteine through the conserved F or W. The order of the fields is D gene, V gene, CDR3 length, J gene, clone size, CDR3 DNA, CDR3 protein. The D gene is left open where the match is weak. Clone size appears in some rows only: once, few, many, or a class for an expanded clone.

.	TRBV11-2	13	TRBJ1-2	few	TGTGCCAGCAGCTTGCGACAGTTCTATGGCTACACCTTC	CASSLRQFYGYTF
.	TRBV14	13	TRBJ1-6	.	TGTGCCAGCAGCCAGACAGGAAATTCACCCCTCCACTTT	CASSQTGNSPLHF
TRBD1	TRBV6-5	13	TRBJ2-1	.	TGTGCCAGCAGGCCGACAGGGGGCAATGAGCAGTTCTTC	CASRPTGGNEQFF
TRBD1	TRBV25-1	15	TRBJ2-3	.	TGTGCCAGCAGTGGGCGGACAGGGCAAGGAGATACGCAGTATTTT	CASSGRTGQGDTQYF
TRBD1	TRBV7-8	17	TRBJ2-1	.	TGTGCCAGCAGCTTAGCGCGAGAGACAGGGGTGGCCAATGAGCAGTTCTTC	CASSLARETGVANEQFF
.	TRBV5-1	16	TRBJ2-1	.	TGCGCCAGCAGCTTGGCCTCGGGAATAGGCTACAATGAGCAGTTCTTC	CASSLASGIGYNEQFF
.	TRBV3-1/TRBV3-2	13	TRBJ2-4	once	TGTGCCAGCAGCCAAGAAATTGCGAGCATTCAGTACTTC	CASSQEIASIQYF
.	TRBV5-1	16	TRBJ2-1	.	TGCGCCAGCAGCGACCTGGGGGGCGGGAGTAACAATGAGCAGTTCTTC	CASSDLGGGSNNEQFF
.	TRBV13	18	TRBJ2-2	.	TGTGCCAGCAGCTCGAGAACCGGCAGGGCCTCAAACACCGGGGAGCTGTTTTTT	CASSSRTGRASNTGELFF
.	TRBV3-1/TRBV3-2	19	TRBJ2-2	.	TGTGCCAGCAGCCAAGATATCGAATGGAGGGGAAGGTTTGCCGGGGAGCTGTTTTTT	CASSQDIEWRGRFAGELFF
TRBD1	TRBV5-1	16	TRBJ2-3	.	TGCGCCAGCGCTCCAGGACAGGTGGGAAGCACAGATACGCAGTATTTT	CASAPGQVGSTDTQYF
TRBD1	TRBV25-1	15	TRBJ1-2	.	TGTGCCAGCAGTGAATCGGACAGGCCGTACTATGGCTACACCTTC	CASSESDRPYYGYTF
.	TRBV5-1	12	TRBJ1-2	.	TGCGCCAGCAGCCGTGATGGAGGGGGCTACACCTTC	CASSRDGGGYTF
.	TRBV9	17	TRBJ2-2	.	TGTGCCAGCAGCGGGGTAATTGGAGGGGCGAACACCGGGGAGCTGTTTTTT	CASSGVIGGANTGELFF
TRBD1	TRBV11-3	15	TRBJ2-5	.	TGTGCCAGCAGCTCCAACAGGGGGCCTCGAGAGACCCAGTACTTC	CASSSNRGPRETQYF
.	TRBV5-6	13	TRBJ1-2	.	TGTGCCAGCAGCTTGGAGGGAGGCTATGGCTACACCTTC	CASSLEGGYGYTF
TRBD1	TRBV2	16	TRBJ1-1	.	TGTGCCAGCAGTGAACGGGGACAGCCAGGGAACACTGAAGCTTTCTTT	CASSERGQPGNTEAFF
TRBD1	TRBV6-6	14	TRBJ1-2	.	TGTGCCAGCAGGCAAGGACAGGGGAAAGCTGACTACACCTTC	CASRQGQGKADYTF
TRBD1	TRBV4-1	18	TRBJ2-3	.	TGCGCCAGCAGCCAAGAAAGGTTCAGACAGGGGGTTACAGATACGCAGTATTTT	CASSQERFRQGVTDTQYF
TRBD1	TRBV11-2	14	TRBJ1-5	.	TGTGCCAGCACCCTGGCAGGGGGTGATCAGCCCCAGCATTTT	CASTLAGGDQPQHF
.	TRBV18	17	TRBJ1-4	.	TGTGCCAGCTCACCAATAAAACTAAGGACTGAAAATGAAAAACTGTTTTTT	CASSPIKLRTENEKLFF
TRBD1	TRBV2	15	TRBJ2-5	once	TGTGCCAGCAGCCTACCCTTCGACAGGGCCGAGACCCAGTACTTC	CASSLPFDRAETQYF
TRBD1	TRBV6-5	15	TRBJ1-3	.	TGTGCCAGCAGTCCACTAGACAGGGTTGGAAACACCATATATTTT	CASSPLDRVGNTIYF
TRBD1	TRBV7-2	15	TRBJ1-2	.	TGTGCCAGCAGCGACAAGACAGGGTTGTATGTTGGCTACACCTTC	CASSDKTGLYVGYTF
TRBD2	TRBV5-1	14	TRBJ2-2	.	TGCGCCAGTCATAGCGGGGGGAACACCGGGGAGCTGTTTTTT	CASHSGGNTGELFF
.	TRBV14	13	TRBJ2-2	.	TGTGCCAGCAGCCAAGGGCACACCGGGGAGCTGTTTTTT	CASSQGHTGELFF
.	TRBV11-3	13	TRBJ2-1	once	TGTGCCAGCAGCTTAAACACATACAATGAGCAGTTCTTC	CASSLNTYNEQFF
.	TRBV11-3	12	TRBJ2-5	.	TGTGCCAGCAGCTTCGATTCGGTGACCCAGTACTTC	CASSFDSVTQYF
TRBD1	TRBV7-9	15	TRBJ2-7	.	TGTGCCAGCAGCTTAGTGGTGGGACAGTCCTACGAGCAGTACTTC	CASSLVVGQSYEQYF
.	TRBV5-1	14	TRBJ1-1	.	TGCGCCAGCAGAGCTGACAGCCTGAACACTGAAGCTTTCTTT	CASRADSLNTEAFF
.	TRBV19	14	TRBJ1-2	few	TGTGCCAGTAGTATAGATCCAGGGAAAAGTGGCTACACCTTC	CASSIDPGKSGYTF
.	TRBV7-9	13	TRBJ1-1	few	TGTGCCAGCAGCTTAAGACAGAACACTGAAGCTTTCTTT	CASSLRQNTEAFF
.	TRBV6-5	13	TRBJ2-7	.	TGTGCCAGCAGTTATGGAACAGTCTACGAGCAGTACTTC	CASSYGTVYEQYF
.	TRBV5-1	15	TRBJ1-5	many	TGCGCCAGCAGCTTAGGCCCCTCCGAGGATCAGCCCCAGCATTTT	CASSLGPSEDQPQHF
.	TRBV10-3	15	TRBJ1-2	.	TGTGCCACAGCCCCGGAGGGGCTTGTCGGGTATGGCTACACCTTC	CATAPEGLVGYGYTF
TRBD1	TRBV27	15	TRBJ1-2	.	TGTGCCAGCAGGCAACCGGGACAGGAAAACTATGGCTACACCTTC	CASRQPGQENYGYTF
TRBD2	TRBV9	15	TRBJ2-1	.	TGTGCCAGCAGCGTGCTAGCGGGGGTATACAATGAGCAGTTCTTC	CASSVLAGVYNEQFF
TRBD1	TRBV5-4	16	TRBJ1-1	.	TGTGCCAGCAGGGGGACAGGGGGCTGGACGGACACTGAAGCTTTCTTT	CASRGTGGWTDTEAFF
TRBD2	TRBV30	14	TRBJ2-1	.	TGTGCCTGGAGTATTAGCGGGGGGATTAATGAGCAGTTCTTC	CAWSISGGINEQFF
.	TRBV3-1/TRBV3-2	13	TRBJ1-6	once	TGTGCCAGCAGCCAAGGCGCTGTTTCACCCCTCCACTTT	CASSQGAVSPLHF
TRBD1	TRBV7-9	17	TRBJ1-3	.	TGTGCCAGCAGCCTTCTTGGGGGACAGGGTCCCGGAAACACCATATATTTT	CASSLLGGQGPGNTIYF
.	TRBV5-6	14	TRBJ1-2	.	TGTGCCAGCAGCTTGCTACAGGCGGACTATGGCTACACCTTC	CASSLLQADYGYTF
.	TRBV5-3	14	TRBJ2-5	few	TGTGCCAGACCGCCGGCAGGGCACCAAGAGACCCAGTACTTC	CARPPAGHQETQYF
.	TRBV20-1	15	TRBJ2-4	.	TGCAGTGCTAGTAACCCTCAGGGAATAGAGAACATTCAGTACTTC	CSASNPQGIENIQYF
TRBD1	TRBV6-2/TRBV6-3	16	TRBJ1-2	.	TGTGCCAGCAGTTACTACGGCAGGGGGCTAAACTATGGCTACACCTTC	CASSYYGRGLNYGYTF